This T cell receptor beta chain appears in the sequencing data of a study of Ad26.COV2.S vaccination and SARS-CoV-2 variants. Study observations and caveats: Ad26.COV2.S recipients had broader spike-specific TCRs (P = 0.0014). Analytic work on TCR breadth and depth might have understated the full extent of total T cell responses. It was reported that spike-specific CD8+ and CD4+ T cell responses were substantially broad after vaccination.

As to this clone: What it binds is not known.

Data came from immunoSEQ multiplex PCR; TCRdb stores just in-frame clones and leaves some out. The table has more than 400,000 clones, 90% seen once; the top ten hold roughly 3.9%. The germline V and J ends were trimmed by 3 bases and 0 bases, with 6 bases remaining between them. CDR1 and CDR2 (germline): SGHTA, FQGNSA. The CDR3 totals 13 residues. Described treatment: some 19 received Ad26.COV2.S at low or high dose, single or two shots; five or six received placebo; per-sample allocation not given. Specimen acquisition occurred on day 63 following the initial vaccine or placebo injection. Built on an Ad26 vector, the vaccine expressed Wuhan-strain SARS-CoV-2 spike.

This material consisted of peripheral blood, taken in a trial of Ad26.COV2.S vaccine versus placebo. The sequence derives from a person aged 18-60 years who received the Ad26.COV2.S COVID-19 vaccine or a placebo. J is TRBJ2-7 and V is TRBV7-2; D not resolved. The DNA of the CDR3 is TGTGCCAGCAGCTTTGATAGCTCCTACGAGCAGTACTTC. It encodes CASSFDSSYEQYF.